This T cell receptor beta chain stems from a study of cytomegalovirus exposure and HLA in healthy donors. Findings and caveats of the study: One later analysis, an examination of the 120 validation repertoires, found that first-cohort TCR clusters tended to co-occur in them.

The germline gives CDR1 MDHEN, CDR2 SYDVKM. V was shortened by 5 bases and J by 2 bases, with 9 bases between the two germline ends. This CDR3 spans 13 amino acids. Repertoires were generated with immunoSEQ multiplex PCR, while TCRdb's copy carries only in-frame clones and drops some. The sample shows around 250,000 clones, nearly 90% of them seen only once. Turning to this clone: No antigen is known for it.

The sample comprised PBMCs. This TCR came from a woman between 18 and 29 years old in good health and CMV-seronegative. This rearrangement joins TRBV28 to TRBJ1-2; D gene uncertain. For the CDR3, the DNA is TGTGCCAGCAGTCAAGGAGAGAACTATGGCTACACCTTC. The encoded protein is CASSQGENYGYTF.